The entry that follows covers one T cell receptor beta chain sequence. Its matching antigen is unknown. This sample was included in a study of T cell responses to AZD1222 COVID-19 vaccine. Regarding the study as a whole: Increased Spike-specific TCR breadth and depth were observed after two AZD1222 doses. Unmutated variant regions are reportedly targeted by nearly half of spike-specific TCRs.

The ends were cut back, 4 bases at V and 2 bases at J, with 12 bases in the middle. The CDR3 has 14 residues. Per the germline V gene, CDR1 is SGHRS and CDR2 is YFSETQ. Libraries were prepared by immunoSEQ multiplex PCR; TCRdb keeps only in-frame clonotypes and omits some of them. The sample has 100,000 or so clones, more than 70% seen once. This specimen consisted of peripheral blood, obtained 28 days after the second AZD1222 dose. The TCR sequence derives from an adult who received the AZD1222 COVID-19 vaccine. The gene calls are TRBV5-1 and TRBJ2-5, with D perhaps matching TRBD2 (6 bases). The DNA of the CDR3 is TGCGCCAGCAGCACAACTAGCTTACAAGAGACCCAGTACTTC. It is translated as CASSTTSLQETQYF.